This TCR beta chain was sequenced in a study of response to subunit inactivated influenza vaccine (dated by TCRdb to the late 2010s). Context from the whole study: Deep quantitative profiling of the T cell receptor repertoire was used in the study to follow responses to a trivalent subunit inactivated influenza vaccine. The research as a whole found: The authors proposed that each seasonal influenza vaccination may bring in only a limited number of new T cells.

From the cysteine through the phenylalanine, the CDR3 covers 15 amino acids. Only the CDR3 region is kept as DNA, spanning 45 bases read in frame from base 1. The germline V gene encodes CDR1 DFQATT and CDR2 SNEGSKA (reference sequence). The V end loses 6 bases and the J end loses 3 bases, and a stretch of 18 bases separates them. Turning to this clonotype: No cognate antigen has been identified for it. No qualities accompany the bases; no much larger clone lies one base away.

The receptor library was made with RT-PCR. Sequencing used an Illumina HiSeq 2500. TCRdb's own reprocessing of the public reads used fastp at Q25 and MiXCR and kept productive beta chains. Rows with a matching CDR3 protein are joined into one entry that keeps the most common DNA and genes. Within this sample are about 520,000 distinct CDR3 sequences, with 25% of them counted one time only. The top ten hold approximately 2% of the sample. The rearranged segments are TRBV20-1 and TRBJ1-3; perhaps TRBD1 is the D gene, with 6 bases matching. Sequencing used CD4+ T cells sorted from PBMCs, obtained 4 to 6 days after vaccination. The receptor comes from a man in his forties or fifties who received an inactivated influenza vaccine. Donor details come from another sample of the same person, matched by shared clones. The DNA is as follows: TGCAGTGCCCACCCACGGGGGGCGCTTGGAAACACCATATATTTT. The encoded protein is CSAHPRGALGNTIYF.